This T cell receptor (beta chain) comes out of a study of T cells after yellow fever vaccination. Germline V lookup: CDR1 LGHNA, CDR2 YSLEER. The CDR3 loop spans 16 amino acids. Trimming pared 0 bases from V and 8 bases from J, leaving 17 bases between. For TCR, cDNA came from 5'RACE template switching, which added a universal primer site and UMIs. TCRdb ran MiXCR on the 5' RACE reads and lists one entry per CDR3 protein. The table records more than 80,000 distinct CDR3 sequences, approximately 5.5% of them present only once. This clonotype was counted only a few times. Its target is not known. Study outcomes and limitations: A small share of clonotypes appeared in both CD4 and CD8 compartments.

This specimen consisted of CD8+ T cells sorted from PBMCs, obtained 10 days after the yellow fever booster vaccination. The chain is built from TRBV4-3 and TRBJ2-1; D is possibly TRBD2 (5 bases). The receptor was isolated from a man aged 18-30 years who received the YFV17D yellow fever vaccine. DNA of the CDR3: TGCGCCAGCAGCCAAGATGATTCATCGGGGTGGGATGAGCAGTTCTTC. This codes for CASSQDDSSGWDEQFF.